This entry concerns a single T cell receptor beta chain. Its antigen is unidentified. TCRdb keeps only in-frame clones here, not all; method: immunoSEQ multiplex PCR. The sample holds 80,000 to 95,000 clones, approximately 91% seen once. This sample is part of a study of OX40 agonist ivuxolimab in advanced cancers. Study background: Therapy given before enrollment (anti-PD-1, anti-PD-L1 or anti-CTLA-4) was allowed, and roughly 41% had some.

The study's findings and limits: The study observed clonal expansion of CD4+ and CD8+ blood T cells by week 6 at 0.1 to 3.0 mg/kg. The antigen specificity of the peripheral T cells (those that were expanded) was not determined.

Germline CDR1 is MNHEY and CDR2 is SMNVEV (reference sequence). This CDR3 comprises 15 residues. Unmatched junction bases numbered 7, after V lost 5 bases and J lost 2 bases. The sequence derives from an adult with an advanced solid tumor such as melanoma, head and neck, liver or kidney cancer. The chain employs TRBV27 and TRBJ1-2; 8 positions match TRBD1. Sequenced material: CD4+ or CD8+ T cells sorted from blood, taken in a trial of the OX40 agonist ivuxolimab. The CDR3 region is CASSPQGAENYGYTF. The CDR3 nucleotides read TGTGCCAGCAGTCCCCAGGGGGCAGAGAACTATGGCTACACCTTC.